This TCR beta chain emerged from a study of OX40 agonist ivuxolimab in advanced cancers. Across the study: One patient with hepatocellular carcinoma and two with cutaneous melanoma, three in all, had partial responses.

Libraries were prepared by immunoSEQ multiplex PCR; TCRdb keeps only in-frame clonotypes and omits some of them. The sample yields 40,000 to 55,000 clones, 90% to 95% seen once. In germline, CDR1 is LGHNA, CDR2 YNFKEQ. V was shortened by 0 bases and J by 2 bases, with 11 bases between the two germline ends. The CDR3 length is 15 residues. The source was CD4+ or CD8+ T cells sorted from blood, collected in a trial of the OX40 agonist ivuxolimab. The chain carries TRBV4-2 and TRBJ2-7, with D possibly matching TRBD2 (5 bases). The sequence derives from an adult with an advanced solid tumor such as melanoma, head and neck, liver or kidney cancer. The CDR3 region has the DNA TGTGCCAGCAGCCAAGAACGGGGAGAGACCTACGAGCAGTACTTC. This translates into CASSQERGETYEQYF.